This TCR beta chain was documented in a study of blood T cell repertoires in COVID-19. Across the whole study: Some COVID-19 samples were acute and others convalescent; all came from the United States, Italy and Spain. Sample material is recorded as cDNA or gDNA derived from T cells, B-cell-depleted T cells, or PBMCs.

Trimming removed 3 bases from V and 5 bases from J, with 17 bases in between. CDR1 is SGHAT, CDR2 FQNNGV, per germline. This CDR3 has 16 residues. As originally analysed: The authors estimated nucleated cell counts from reference gene primer amplification. This table comes from immunoSEQ multiplex PCR, and its TCRdb copy is limited to in-frame clones, with some not included. The V and J calls and clone size come from that table; D and trimming were worked out from the DNA. The sample lists 200,000 to 250,000 clones, around 84% occurring once. This chain links TRBV11-2 with TRBJ2-1, with a weak D call TRBD1 (5 bases). The material sequenced was peripheral blood. This TCR came from a middle-aged man with acute or convalescent COVID-19. The CDR3 reads CASSFRPDRSHNEQFF. CDR3 nucleotide sequence: TGTGCCAGCAGCTTTCGGCCCGACAGATCCCACAATGAGCAGTTCTTC.